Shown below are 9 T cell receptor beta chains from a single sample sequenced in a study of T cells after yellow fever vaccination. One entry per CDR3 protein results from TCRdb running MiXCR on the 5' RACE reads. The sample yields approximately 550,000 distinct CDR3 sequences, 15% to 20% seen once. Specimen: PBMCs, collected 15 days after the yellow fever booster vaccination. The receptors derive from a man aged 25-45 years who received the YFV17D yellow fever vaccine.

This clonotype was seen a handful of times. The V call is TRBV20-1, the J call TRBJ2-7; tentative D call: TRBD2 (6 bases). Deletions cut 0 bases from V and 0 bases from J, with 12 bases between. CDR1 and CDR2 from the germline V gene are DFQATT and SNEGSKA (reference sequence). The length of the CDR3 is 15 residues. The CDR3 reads CSAREISGYSYEQYF. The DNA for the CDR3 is TGCAGTGCTAGAGAGATTAGCGGTTACTCCTACGAGCAGTACTTC.

In DNA form, the CDR3 reads TGTGCCAGCAGACCCCCGGAGGGTCTGGAGCAGTTCTTC. This encodes CASRPPEGLEQFF. The chain recombines TRBV7-9 with TRBJ2-1; D possibly corresponds to TRBD2 (6 bases). Germline loops: CDR1 SEHNR, CDR2 FQNEAQ (reference sequence). The CDR3 extends over 13 amino acids. V was shortened by 6 bases and J by 10 bases, with 16 bases between the two germline ends. The variable domain in full, completed from reference TRBV7-9 and TRBJ2-1, reads DTGVSQNPRHKITKRGQNVTFRCDPISEHNRLYWYRQTLGQGPEFLTYFQNEAQLEKSRLLSDRFSAERPKGSFSTLEIQRTEQGDSAMYLCASRPPEGLEQFFGPGTRLTVL.

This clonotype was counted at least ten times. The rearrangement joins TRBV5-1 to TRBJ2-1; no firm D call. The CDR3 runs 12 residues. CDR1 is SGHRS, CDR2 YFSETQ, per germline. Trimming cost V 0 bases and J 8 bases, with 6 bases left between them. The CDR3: CASSLGSDEQFF. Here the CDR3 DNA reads TGCGCCAGCAGCTTGGGGAGCGATGAGCAGTTCTTC.

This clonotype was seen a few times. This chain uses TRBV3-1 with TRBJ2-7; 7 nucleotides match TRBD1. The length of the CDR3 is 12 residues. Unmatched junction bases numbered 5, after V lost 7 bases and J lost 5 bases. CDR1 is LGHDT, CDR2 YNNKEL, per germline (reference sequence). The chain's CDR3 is CASKDTGDEQYF. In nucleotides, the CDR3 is TGTGCCAGCAAAGACACAGGGGACGAGCAGTACTTC.

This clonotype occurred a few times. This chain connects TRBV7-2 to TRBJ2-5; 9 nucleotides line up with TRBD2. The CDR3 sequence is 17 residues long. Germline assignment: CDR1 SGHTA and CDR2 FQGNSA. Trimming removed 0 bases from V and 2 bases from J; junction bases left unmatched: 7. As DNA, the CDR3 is TGTGCCAGCAGCTTAGCCGGCGGGAGGGCCCCTCAAGAGACCCAGTACTTC. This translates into CASSLAGGRAPQETQYF.

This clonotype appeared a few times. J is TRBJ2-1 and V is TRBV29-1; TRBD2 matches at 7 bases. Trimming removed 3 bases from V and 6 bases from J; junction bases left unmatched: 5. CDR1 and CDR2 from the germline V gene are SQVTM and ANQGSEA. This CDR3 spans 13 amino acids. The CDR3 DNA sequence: TGCAGCGTTGAGGGGGGGAGTTCCAATGAGCAGTTCTTC. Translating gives CSVEGGSSNEQFF.

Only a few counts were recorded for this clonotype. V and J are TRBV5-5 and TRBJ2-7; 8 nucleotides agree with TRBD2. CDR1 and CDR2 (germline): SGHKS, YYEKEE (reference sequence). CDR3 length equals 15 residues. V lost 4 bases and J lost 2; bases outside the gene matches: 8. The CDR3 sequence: CASSKGLANTYEQYF. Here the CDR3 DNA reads TGTGCCAGCAGCAAAGGACTAGCTAACACCTACGAGCAGTACTTC.

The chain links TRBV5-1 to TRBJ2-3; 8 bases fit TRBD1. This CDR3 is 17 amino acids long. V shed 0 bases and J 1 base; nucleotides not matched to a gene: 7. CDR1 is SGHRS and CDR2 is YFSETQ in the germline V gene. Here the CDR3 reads CASSLGTGTGRTDTQYF. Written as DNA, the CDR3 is TGCGCCAGCAGCTTGGGGACCGGGACAGGTCGCACAGATACGCAGTATTTT.

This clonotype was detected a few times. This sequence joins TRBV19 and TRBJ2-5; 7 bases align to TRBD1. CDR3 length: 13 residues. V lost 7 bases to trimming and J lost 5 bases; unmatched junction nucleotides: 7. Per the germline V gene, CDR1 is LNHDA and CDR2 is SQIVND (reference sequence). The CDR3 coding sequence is TGTGCCAGTAATCAGGGGGTTACGGAGACCCAGTACTTC. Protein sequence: CASNQGVTETQYF.